This TCR beta chain was recorded in a study of CD49a tissue-resident CD8 T cells in human skin (dated by TCRdb to between 2016 and 2019). For context, the study as a whole: Subsets of tissue-resident memory CD8+ T cells in human skin, defined by their expression of CD49a, CD69 and CD103, were what the study examined.

Regarding this clone: The antigen it binds to is not known. No much larger clone is present one base from it, and per-base qualities are unavailable.

At the junction V is shortened by 5 bases and J by 1 base; bases outside the gene matches: 2. The germline V gene (reference sequence) sets CDR1 to SEHNR and CDR2 to FQNEAQ. The CDR3 numbers 14 residues from cysteine through phenylalanine. Solely the CDR3 DNA is kept, with 42 bases framed from the first base. In sorted CD8+ T cells obtained from the blood, dermis and epidermis of several healthy donors, TCR beta CDR3 regions were analysed. Both blood and skin samples were provided by each TCR-sequenced donor, and all TCR-sequenced donors were healthy individuals. CD8+ T cell populations were isolated by sorting before TCR beta sequencing. Skin was separated into dermal and epidermal compartments before T cells were analysed. The method was the immunoSEQ multiplex PCR assay. On the authors' methods: TCR V beta family usage frequencies were compared across the sorted blood, dermal and epidermal CD8+ T cell populations. TCRdb stores this immuneACCESS table with in-frame sequences only. Part of the clones is absent; in the studies checked, under half of the shortfall reflects unresolved V genes, and no reason is known for the rest. From that table come the V and J calls and clone size; the DNA was used to work out D and trimming. Within this sample are about 520 clones, with approximately 70% of them counted one time only. Jointly, the top ten make up less than 25% of the sample.

The V and J genes are TRBV7-9 and TRBJ2-7; TRBD2 fits 10 bases in the junction. Specimen: CD103- CD8+ T cells sorted from skin dermis. The sequence came from a human donor in good health. The encoded CDR3 is CASSHSGRSYEQYF. The sequenced DNA is TGTGCCAGCAGCCATAGCGGGAGGTCCTACGAGCAGTACTTC.